This entry lists 9 T cell receptor beta chains sequenced from one sample in a study of T cell responses to AZD1222 COVID-19 vaccine (dated by TCRdb to the early 2020s). The time point label corresponds to: baseline before first vaccination. Library preparation was by the immunoSEQ multiplex PCR assay. In TCRdb, the immuneACCESS table is reduced to in-frame sequences with V and J assigned. These tables do not hold every clone; where another copy was compared, an unresolved V gene accounts for under half, and the others remain unexplained. Here the sample has around 120,000 clones; 80% to 90% occur a single time. Of the sample, 1.5% to 2% falls within the top ten clones. The sample here was peripheral blood, taken on day 0 of AZD1222 vaccination. These receptors originate from an adult in good health.

The V call is TRBV18, the J call TRBJ1-2; D gene uncertain. The CDR3 runs to 14 residues. Germline V gene lookup returns CDR1 KGHSH and CDR2 LQKENI. V lost 2 bases to trimming and J lost 5 bases, with 12 bases between them. The CDR3: CASSPAGDLYGYTF. CDR3 coding DNA: TGTGCCAGCTCACCAGCAGGCGACTTATATGGCTACACCTTC.

The chain combines TRBV14 with TRBJ1-3, with TRBD1 matching 7 bases. This CDR3 comprises 17 residues. V dropped 1 base and J dropped 2; count of bases not matched to a gene: 8. Germline V CDR1 and CDR2: SGHDN, FVKESK. CDR3 residues: CASSQVPGQSTGNTIYF. The CDR3 region has the DNA TGTGCCAGCAGCCAAGTCCCGGGACAGTCGACTGGAAACACCATATATTTT.

The rearrangement joins TRBV30 to TRBJ1-1; no reliable D call. Germline V gives CDR1 GTSNPN, CDR2 SVGIG (reference sequence). V was cut by 5 bases and J by 0 bases, with 4 bases left in between. This CDR3 has 11 amino acids. The CDR3 region is CAWLMNTEAFF. DNA of the CDR3: TGTGCCTGGTTAATGAACACTGAAGCTTTCTTT.

The V call is TRBV4-1, the J call TRBJ1-3; D not resolved. The CDR3 runs 15 residues. Germline V gene data show CDR1 as MGHRA and CDR2 as YSYEKL. Trimming pared 6 bases from V and 1 base from J, leaving 13 bases between. The CDR3 DNA sequence: TGCGCCAGCAGGCGAGAACTTTCTTCTGGAAACACCATATATTTT. Translating gives CASRRELSSGNTIYF.

This chain links TRBV5-1 with TRBJ2-2; 9 nucleotides line up with TRBD2. V lost 2 bases and J lost 7; bases outside the gene matches: 9. The germline CDR1 and CDR2 sequences are SGHRS and YFSETQ. CDR3 length: 16 residues. The CDR3 DNA follows: TGCGCCAGCAGCTTTAGCGGGAGACTTGACGGCGGGGAGCTGTTTTTT. This translates into CASSFSGRLDGGELFF.

In DNA, the CDR3 is TGTGCCAGCAGCTTACCCCGGACTAGCGGGAGTGCCGGGGAGCTGTTTTTT. Its protein is CASSLPRTSGSAGELFF. V usage is TRBV7-2 and J usage is TRBJ2-2, with TRBD2 identical over 13 bases. Germline V CDR1 and CDR2: SGHTA, FQGNSA. The CDR3 has 17 amino acids. V shed 2 bases, J shed 6 bases, and the junction held 6 bases outside the gene matches.

Here the CDR3 DNA reads TGTGCCAGCACTCGCCTTGGCTCTGGAAACACCATATATTTT. This translates into CASTRLGSGNTIYF. The V and J genes are TRBV7-9 and TRBJ1-3; D unresolved. This CDR3 is built from 14 residues. Trimming cost V 7 bases and J 0 bases, with 10 bases left between them. Looked up from germline, CDR1 is SEHNR and CDR2 is FQNEAQ (reference sequence).

This chain links TRBV11-2 with TRBJ1-2; no clear D gene. Germline CDR1 is SGHAT and CDR2 is FQNNGV. The CDR3 is 12 amino acids. The V and J ends lost 2 bases and 4 bases respectively, with 5 bases between them. CDR3 coding DNA: TGTGCCAGCAGCTTATCCAGCTATGGCTACACCTTC. Its protein is CASSLSSYGYTF.

This chain uses TRBV10-3 with TRBJ1-4; D gene uncertain. V was trimmed by 4 bases and J by 2 bases, leaving 5 bases between them. Germline V gene lookup returns CDR1 ENHRY and CDR2 SYGVKD. This CDR3 comprises 13 residues. The CDR3 reads CAISGGTNEKLFF. The CDR3 DNA reads as TGTGCCATCAGTGGGGGTACTAATGAAAAACTGTTTTTT.